Listed below are T cell receptor beta chains from one sample, sequenced in a study of shared clonotypes between healthy human individuals. The repertoire was sequenced with immunoSEQ multiplex PCR; TCRdb's copy has only in-frame clones and lacks some. Among about 1.5 million clones listed, around 98% were seen once. Sequencing was carried out using naive CD4+ T cells sorted from blood. The receptors originated from a man aged 30-40 years in good health. The CDR3 runs from the conserved cysteine through the conserved F or W. Each record gives: J gene, D gene, clone size, V gene, CDR3 DNA, CDR3 protein. A D gene is named only where the DNA matches it firmly. Clone sizes are given selectively: once, few, many, or a class where the clone is expanded.

TRBJ2-3	-	-	TRBV28	TGTGCCAGCTCGTTGGAGGCTACAGATACGCAGTATTTT	CASSLEATDTQYF
TRBJ2-1	-	-	TRBV11-2	TGTGCCAGCAGCTTAGAACTAGTTATCGATGAGCAGTTCTTC	CASSLELVIDEQFF
TRBJ2-7	TRBD1	-	TRBV7-8	TGTGCCAGCAGCCACGACAGGGCAAACTCCTACGAGCAGTACTTC	CASSHDRANSYEQYF
TRBJ2-2	TRBD2	-	TRBV19	TGTGCCAGTAGATTCACCTCGCGGGAGGCCACCGGGGAGCTGTTTTTT	CASRFTSREATGELFF
TRBJ1-3	-	-	TRBV11-2	TGTGCCAGCAGCTTAGTGGGTAGTAACTCTGGAAACACCATATATTTT	CASSLVGSNSGNTIYF
TRBJ2-7	-	-	TRBV18	TGTGCCAGCTCACCACGCAGGGAAGGTACGCAGTACTTC	CASSPRREGTQYF
TRBJ1-1	-	-	TRBV5-1	TGCGCCAGCAGCTTGCCTGAGGTGAACACTGAAGCTTTCTTT	CASSLPEVNTEAFF
TRBJ2-5	TRBD1	-	TRBV4-1	TGCGCCAGCAGCCAAGATGGTACCAGGGGGCAAGAGACCCAGTACTTC	CASSQDGTRGQETQYF
TRBJ1-1	TRBD1	-	TRBV5-1	TGCGCCAGCAGCATTGCCTTCCAGGGGGCCGAAGCTTTCTTT	CASSIAFQGAEAFF
TRBJ2-1	TRBD1	-	TRBV5-1	TGCGCCAGCAGCTGGACAGGGGGCGCATCTAATGAGCAGTTCTTC	CASSWTGGASNEQFF
TRBJ2-7	-	few	TRBV18	TGTGCCAGCTCACCGACAGTCTACGAGCAGTACTTC	CASSPTVYEQYF
TRBJ2-7	TRBD1	-	TRBV28	TGTGCCAGCAGTCCATCCCGGGACAGGGGCCACGAGCAGTACTTC	CASSPSRDRGHEQYF
TRBJ2-6	TRBD2	-	TRBV5-4	TGTGCCAGCAGTTCCGGGACTAGGGTGTATGGGGCCAACGTCCTGACTTTC	CASSSGTRVYGANVLTF
TRBJ2-1	TRBD2	-	TRBV28	TGTGCCAGCAGTTCCGTAAGCGGGGGTTCCTACAATGAGCAGTTCTTC	CASSSVSGGSYNEQFF
TRBJ1-4	TRBD1	-	TRBV28	TGTGCCAGCAGTTTCCGGGACAGGGTTGAAAAACTGTTTTTT	CASSFRDRVEKLFF
TRBJ1-4	-	-	TRBV5-1	TGCGCCAGCAGCACCGGCAGGGGTAATGAAAAACTGTTTTTT	CASSTGRGNEKLFF
TRBJ1-2	-	-	TRBV9	TGTGCCAGCAGCTCACAGACCCGACCCTCTGGCTACACCTTC	CASSSQTRPSGYTF
TRBJ2-7	TRBD2	few	TRBV19	TGTGCCAGTAGTAGACTAGCGGGAGCCTACGAGCAGTACTTC	CASSRLAGAYEQYF
TRBJ1-2	-	-	TRBV2	TGTGCCAGCAGTGGACTCCTAGGGACTAACTATGGCTACACCTTC	CASSGLLGTNYGYTF
TRBJ2-7	-	-	TRBV10-2	TGCGCCAGCAGTAGGACGGGAGACGGGTACGAGCAGTACTTC	CASSRTGDGYEQYF
TRBJ2-6	-	-	TRBV5-7	TGTGCCAGCAGCTCCAAATTGAACCGGGCCCCCTCTGGGGCCAACGTCCTGACTTTC	CASSSKLNRAPSGANVLTF
TRBJ1-1	-	-	TRBV5-1	TGCGCCAGCAGCTTGGCAGGGCGGGGTGAAGCTTTCTTT	CASSLAGRGEAFF
TRBJ2-7	-	-	TRBV5-1	TGCGCCAGCAGCTTGGGAAATGTTTACGAGCAGTACTTC	CASSLGNVYEQYF
TRBJ2-5	-	-	TRBV7-9	TGTGCCAGCAGCTTGGTAGGGTCGGAGACCCAGTACTTC	CASSLVGSETQYF
TRBJ2-4	TRBD1	-	TRBV5-1	TGCGCCAGCAGTATCGCCCCGGGACAGGGTAACATTCAGTACTTC	CASSIAPGQGNIQYF